This passage covers 28 T cell receptor beta chains from one sample sequenced in a study of spatial heterogeneity in lung cancer. TCRdb itself ran the 5' RACE reads through MiXCR, one entry per CDR3 protein. Here the sample spans some 54,000 distinct CDR3 sequences, more than 6.5% being singletons. Time point specified: blood at routine non-recurrence follow-up after resection. The sequenced material consisted of unsorted whole RNA from tumor, nontumor lung or frozen PBMC. This specimen consisted of PBMCs, obtained at follow-up. The receptors stem from a female donor with early-stage non-small cell lung cancer.

This clonotype has a handful of counts. V is TRBV13 and J is TRBJ1-1; 7 bases are a match to TRBD1. V dropped 5 bases and J dropped 2; count of bases not matched to a gene: 2. Germline CDR1 is PRHDT and CDR2 is FYEKMQ (reference sequence). There are 13 residues in the CDR3. The CDR3 reads CASSKGANTEAFF. CDR3 DNA sequence: TGTGCCAGCAGCAAGGGGGCAAACACTGAAGCTTTCTTT.

This clonotype appeared a few times. This rearrangement joins TRBV5-1 to TRBJ1-5; no definite D call. The CDR3 consists of 15 residues. The germline gives CDR1 SGHRS, CDR2 YFSETQ. V lost 4 bases, J lost 6 bases, and 17 bases lay in between. The CDR3: CASSPSGGIIQPQHF. The CDR3 DNA is TGCGCCAGCAGCCCTTCTGGAGGGATAATTCAGCCCCAGCATTTT. Full variable domain (rest looked up from reference TRBV5-1 and TRBJ1-5): KAGVTQTPRYLIKTRGQQVTLSCSPISGHRSVSWYQQTPGQGLQFLFEYFSETQRNKGNFPGRFSGRQFSNSRSEMNVSTLELGDSALYLCASSPSGGIIQPQHFGDGTRLSIL.

The sample holds a few counts of this clonotype. The rearrangement uses TRBV5-1 and TRBJ2-3; a possible D gene is TRBD1 (5 bases). Trimming cost V 2 bases and J 4 bases, with 17 bases left between them. The CDR3 extends over 16 amino acids. The V gene's germline CDR1 is SGHRS and CDR2 YFSETQ. The chain's CDR3 is CASSLTVTVISDTQYF. The CDR3 DNA sequence: TGCGCCAGCAGCTTAACGGTGACAGTTATTTCAGATACGCAGTATTTT.

The chain has TRBV7-8 and TRBJ2-3; D is possibly TRBD1 (6 bases). Per the germline V gene, CDR1 is SGHVS and CDR2 is FQNEAQ. Trimming took 8 bases from V and 1 from J, leaving 10 bases between them. The CDR3 has 13 amino acids. In DNA, the CDR3 is TGTGCCAGCGGTAGACAGGGCACAGATACGCAGTATTTT. Translated, it gives CASGRQGTDTQYF.

CDR3 sequence: CASSGTGLYGYTF. In DNA, the CDR3 is TGTGCCAGCTCAGGGACAGGACTCTATGGCTACACCTTC. The V gene is TRBV18, the J gene TRBJ1-2, with 8 bases lining up with TRBD1. CDR3 length: 13 amino acids. J lost 4 bases, V lost 5 bases, and 3 bases had no gene match. The germline V gene has CDR1 KGHSH and CDR2 LQKENI.

This clonotype was observed many times. The rearrangement links TRBV7-2 to TRBJ2-2; D is possibly TRBD2 (5 bases). The length of the CDR3 is 14 residues. Germline loops: CDR1 SGHTA, CDR2 FQGNSA. With 7 bases removed from V and 1 base from J, the gap between germline ends came to 10 bases. The CDR3 DNA sequence: TGTGCCAGCAAAATGAGGGTGAACACCGGGGAGCTGTTTTTT. This sequence encodes CASKMRVNTGELFF.

This clonotype was observed many times. The chain has TRBV6-1 and TRBJ1-5, with D unresolved. The germline CDR1 and CDR2 sequences are MNHNS and SASEGT. The CDR3 loop spans 13 amino acids. Trimming took off 3 bases at V and 4 bases at J, with 7 bases between the two ends. In DNA, the CDR3 is TGTGCCAGCAGTGAGTCAGGTAATCAGCCCCAGCATTTT. Amino acids: CASSESGNQPQHF.

J is TRBJ2-4 and V is TRBV7-2; 10 positions match TRBD1. Germline loops: CDR1 SGHTA, CDR2 FQGNSA. Trimming took 0 bases from V and 5 from J; bases not matched to a gene: 4. This CDR3 spans 16 amino acids. In nucleotides, the CDR3 is TGTGCCAGCAGCTTAGCGCTAGGACAGGGGGAAAACATTCAGTACTTC. It translates to CASSLALGQGENIQYF.

This clonotype appeared many times. The chain recombines TRBV7-3 with TRBJ2-1; D gene ambiguous. CDR3 length: 15 residues. Trimming cost V 5 bases and J 8 bases, with 19 bases left between them. CDR1 is SGHTA and CDR2 is FQGTGA in the germline V gene. The CDR3 sequence is CASSRTPGVGDEQFF. The CDR3, as DNA: TGTGCCAGCAGCAGAACCCCTGGGGTAGGCGATGAGCAGTTCTTC.

This clonotype was counted ten times or more. The rearrangement joins TRBV20-1 to TRBJ1-6, with D possibly being TRBD1 (5 bases). The CDR3 length is 14 residues. Germline loops: CDR1 DFQATT, CDR2 SNEGSKA (reference sequence). Trimming removed 3 bases from V and 9 bases from J, with 15 bases in between. CDR3 in DNA: TGCAGTGCTAGCGGGCCCGGGACTTTTTCACCCCTCCACTTT. Encoded protein: CSASGPGTFSPLHF.

This clonotype appeared many times. The chain links TRBV18 to TRBJ2-1; D unresolved. The CDR3 runs to 16 residues. Trimming removed 3 bases from V and 0 bases from J, with 12 bases in between. Germline V gene sequence: CDR1 KGHSH, CDR2 LQKENI. Here the CDR3 DNA reads TGTGCCAGCTCACCGCCCGCAGCAATCTCCTACAATGAGCAGTTCTTC. Amino acids: CASSPPAAISYNEQFF. The full variable domain, with the rest looked up from reference TRBV18 and TRBJ2-1, is NAGVMQNPRHLVRRRGQEARLRCSPMKGHSHVYWYRQLPEEGLKFMVYLQKENIIDESGMPKERFSAEFPKEGPSILRIQQVVRGDSAAYFCASSPPAAISYNEQFFGPGTRLTVL.

This clonotype was found many times. J is TRBJ1-1 and V is TRBV29-1; no firm D call. The CDR3 runs 13 residues. Germline lookup yields CDR1 SQVTM and CDR2 ANQGSEA. The ends were cut back, 2 bases at V and 10 bases at J, with 17 bases in the middle. The CDR3 DNA sequence: TGCAGCGTTGAATATAATAGGAGATTGGGAGCTTTCTTT. This encodes CSVEYNRRLGAFF.

This clonotype was seen ten or more times. The chain links TRBV24-1 to TRBJ2-3; 8 nucleotides line up with TRBD2. V shed 5 bases, J shed 2 bases, and the junction held 8 bases outside the gene matches. Germline V gives CDR1 KGHDR, CDR2 SFDVKD. The CDR3 extends over 16 amino acids. CDR3 in amino acids: CATSGAGAITTDTQYF. CDR3 bases: TGTGCCACCAGTGGAGCGGGGGCGATCACCACAGATACGCAGTATTTT.

A remark on this clonotype: Being one base from a much bigger clone, this may be a read error. The J gene is TRBJ1-3, the V gene TRBV20-1, with D uncertain. From germline, CDR1 is DFQATT and CDR2 SNEGSKA (reference sequence). The V end was cut by 6 bases, the J end by 2 bases, with 14 bases between. The CDR3 has 14 residues. This chain's CDR3 is CSAVWGGTGNTIYF. CDR3 nucleotides: TGCAGTGCCGTCTGGGGAGGCACTGGAAACACCATATATTTT.

The chain combines TRBV7-6 with TRBJ2-7; TRBD1 aligns across 7 bases. Germline CDR1 is SGHVS and CDR2 is FNYEAQ. V shed 1 base and J 0 bases; nucleotides not matched to a gene: 12. The CDR3 spans 18 residues. CDR3 loop: CASSLVRPDRSLSYEQYF. The CDR3 region has the DNA TGTGCCAGCAGCTTAGTAAGGCCGGACAGGTCCCTCTCCTACGAGCAGTACTTC.

This clonotype was detected ten times or more. The chain links TRBV7-2 to TRBJ2-1, with 12 bases matching TRBD2. The CDR3 is made up of 15 amino acids. The V gene's germline CDR1 is SGHTA and CDR2 FQGNSA. The V segment lost 5 bases and the J segment 8 bases; nucleotides outside the gene matches: 7. The DNA for the CDR3 is TGTGCCAGCAGCCCGCGACTAGCGGGGGCCGATGAGCAGTTCTTC. Its protein product is CASSPRLAGADEQFF.

This clonotype was counted between two and nine times. The rearrangement joins TRBV6-6 to TRBJ2-3; 7 bases map to TRBD1. The V gene end was trimmed by 7 bases and the J gene end by 4 bases; junction bases not matched to a gene: 11. The CDR3 runs 15 residues. From germline, CDR1 is MNHNY and CDR2 SVGAGI (reference sequence). CDR3 coding DNA: TGTGCCAGCACCCTCCGAGGGGGCACCTCAGATACGCAGTATTTT. This encodes CASTLRGGTSDTQYF.

This clonotype was recorded many times. The J gene is TRBJ2-6, the V gene TRBV7-9; D tentatively fits TRBD1 or TRBD2 (5 bases each). The CDR3 runs to 17 residues. The V gene's germline CDR1 is SEHNR and CDR2 FQNEAQ (reference sequence). The germline V and J ends were trimmed by 3 bases and 0 bases, with 12 bases remaining between them. CDR3 sequence: CASSLLRGFSGANVLTF. The CDR3 DNA reads as TGTGCCAGCAGCTTGCTGAGGGGATTCTCTGGGGCCAACGTCCTGACTTTC. Complete variable domain (other parts from reference TRBV7-9 and TRBJ2-6): DTGVSQNPRHKITKRGQNVTFRCDPISEHNRLYWYRQTLGQGPEFLTYFQNEAQLEKSRLLSDRFSAERPKGSFSTLEIQRTEQGDSAMYLCASSLLRGFSGANVLTFGAGSRLTVL.

This clonotype was counted only a few times. This chain links TRBV5-1 with TRBJ1-1; D may be TRBD1 (5 bases). CDR1 and CDR2 (germline): SGHRS, YFSETQ. Trimming stripped 1 base from V and 4 bases from J, with 11 bases between. The CDR3 runs 14 residues. This CDR3 reads CASSLRPGGTEAFF. CDR3 sequence (DNA): TGCGCCAGCAGCTTGAGGCCGGGGGGCACTGAAGCTTTCTTT.

This clonotype was seen many times. The chain is built from TRBV12-5 and TRBJ1-5, with 7 bases identical to TRBD1. This CDR3 has 14 amino acids. J was trimmed by 4 bases and V by 0 bases; bases with no gene match: 0. CDR1 is LGHNT, CDR2 FRNRAP, per germline. The CDR3 DNA reads TGTGCTAGTGGTTTGGTACAGGGGAATCAGCCCCAGCATTTT. Translated: CASGLVQGNQPQHF.

This clonotype was recorded at least ten times. The J gene is TRBJ2-3, the V gene TRBV5-1; TRBD1 is a possible D gene (5 bases). Germline V gene data show CDR1 as SGHRS and CDR2 as YFSETQ. The CDR3 sequence is 16 residues long. Trimming cost V 2 bases and J 1 base, with 14 bases left between them. The CDR3 is CASSLGARRGTDTQYF. The CDR3 region has the DNA TGCGCCAGCAGCTTAGGGGCGAGGAGAGGCACAGATACGCAGTATTTT.

This clonotype was counted many times. This rearrangement joins TRBV5-1 to TRBJ1-3; maybe TRBD1 (6 bases). V gave up 0 bases and J gave up 4 bases, with 8 bases separating them. Germline assignment: CDR1 SGHRS and CDR2 YFSETQ. This CDR3 is built from 14 residues. The CDR3 region is CASSLGTAGNTIYF. The CDR3 nucleotides are TGCGCCAGCAGCTTGGGGACAGCCGGAAACACCATATATTTT.

The genes are TRBV27 and TRBJ2-7, with 7 bases lining up with TRBD1. After removal of 3 bases from V and 2 bases from J, the junction contained 1 base not matched to a gene. Germline V gene data show CDR1 as MNHEY and CDR2 as SMNVEV (reference sequence). This CDR3 is 13 amino acids long. The CDR3 region has the DNA TGTGCCAGCAGTTTTGACAGGGCCTACGAGCAGTACTTC. Protein sequence: CASSFDRAYEQYF.

This chain uses TRBV18 with TRBJ2-7; 7 bases are shared with TRBD1. Germline-derived CDR1 and CDR2 are KGHSH and LQKENI. V was clipped by 3 bases and J by 2 bases; unmatched bases: 16. This CDR3 comprises 18 residues. The CDR3 protein is CASSPYMGTELIPYEQYF. CDR3 sequence (DNA): TGTGCCAGCTCACCCTACATGGGGACAGAACTAATTCCCTACGAGCAGTACTTC. The full variable domain, rest sourced from reference TRBV18 and TRBJ2-7, is NAGVMQNPRHLVRRRGQEARLRCSPMKGHSHVYWYRQLPEEGLKFMVYLQKENIIDESGMPKERFSAEFPKEGPSILRIQQVVRGDSAAYFCASSPYMGTELIPYEQYFGPGTRLTVT.

This clonotype has more than one count but fewer than ten. The rearrangement joins TRBV24-1 to TRBJ2-5; 14 bases match TRBD2. With 3 bases clipped from V and 3 bases from J, the junction kept 8 bases outside the gene matches. Germline V CDR1 and CDR2: KGHDR, SFDVKD. The CDR3 has 18 residues. The CDR3 nucleotides are TGTGCCACCAGTGATCCCGGGACTAGCGGGGGTACCAAAGAGACCCAGTACTTC. This codes for CATSDPGTSGGTKETQYF.

This clonotype came up many times. V gene TRBV10-3 combines with J gene TRBJ1-5; D is perhaps TRBD1 (5 bases). Trimming pared 11 bases from V and 0 bases from J, leaving 11 bases between. CDR3 length equals 13 residues. Germline CDR1 ENHRY, CDR2 SYGVKD. CDR3 in amino acids: CAVGTDSNQPQHF. CDR3 bases: TGTGCCGTTGGGACCGATAGCAATCAGCCCCAGCATTTT.

This clonotype was seen a few times. CDR3 protein: CASSRDRVRQPQHF. CDR3 DNA: TGTGCCAGCAGTAGAGACAGGGTTCGTCAGCCCCAGCATTTT. The chain recombines TRBV6-1 with TRBJ1-5; TRBD1 agrees at 7 bases. The CDR3 covers 14 residues. J lost 6 bases, V lost 5 bases, and 7 bases had no gene match. Germline CDR1 MNHNS, CDR2 SASEGT.

The CDR3 spells CASSTELTGVAEQFF. The CDR3 region has the DNA TGCGCCAGCAGCACCGAACTAACAGGGGTGGCTGAGCAGTTCTTC. The J gene is TRBJ2-1, the V gene TRBV5-1; TRBD1 agrees at 7 bases. The germline CDR1 and CDR2 sequences are SGHRS and YFSETQ. With V trimmed by 4 bases and J by 9 bases, 13 bases remained unmatched. This CDR3 comprises 15 residues.